What follows are 26 T cell receptor beta chains derived from one specimen sequenced in a study of cytomegalovirus exposure and HLA in healthy donors. PCR involved 60 Vbeta and 13 Jbeta primers. TCRdb's copy holds only in-frame clones and misses some; the assay was immunoSEQ multiplex PCR. The sample shows about 180,000 clones, about four fifths of them seen only once. Sequencing was done on a sample of PBMCs. The receptors were gathered from a male donor in good health and CMV-seronegative.

CDR3 sequence reads: CASSIRGTDTQYF. DNA of the CDR3: TGTGCCAGTAGTATAAGAGGCACAGATACGCAGTATTTT. The chain uses TRBV19 and TRBJ2-3; no clear D. The CDR3 is 13 residues long. V gave up 2 bases and J gave up 1 base, with 4 bases separating them. Germline V gene lookup returns CDR1 LNHDA and CDR2 SQIVND (reference sequence).

V and J are TRBV7-6 and TRBJ1-2, with a tentative D call TRBD1 (6 bases). This CDR3 has 13 amino acids. Per the germline V gene, CDR1 is SGHVS and CDR2 is FNYEAQ. V gave up 5 bases and J gave up 2 bases, with 9 bases separating them. In DNA form, the CDR3 reads TGTGCCAGCAGCCCCGGACAGAACTATGGCTACACCTTC. Its protein is CASSPGQNYGYTF.

The rearrangement joins TRBV7-9 to TRBJ1-6; 8 nucleotides line up with TRBD1. The CDR3 has 15 residues. Losses at the gene ends were 5 bases for V and 7 bases for J; bases not matched to a gene: 7. Germline V gene data show CDR1 as SEHNR and CDR2 as FQNEAQ (reference sequence). The CDR3 DNA follows: TGTGCCAGCAGCGCACGACAGGGGCAAAATTCACCCCTCCACTTT. As protein: CASSARQGQNSPLHF.

The V gene is TRBV7-3, the J gene TRBJ2-5; 9 bases are a match to TRBD2. CDR1 SGHTA and CDR2 FQGTGA come from the germline V gene. Trimming at V came to 2 bases and at J to 2 bases, leaving 6 bases not matched to a gene. The CDR3 covers 16 residues. The CDR3 protein is CASSLGGGAGQETQYF. CDR3 bases: TGTGCCAGCAGCTTAGGCGGGGGGGCAGGGCAAGAGACCCAGTACTTC.

The chain links TRBV18 to TRBJ1-1, with D possibly being TRBD1 (5 bases). CDR3 length: 15 residues. V dropped 3 bases and J dropped 4 bases, with 15 bases sitting between them. Germline-derived CDR1 and CDR2 are KGHSH and LQKENI. CDR3 coding DNA: TGTGCCAGCTCACCCTCTGGGGGGAGGGTCACTGAAGCTTTCTTT. Amino acids: CASSPSGGRVTEAFF.

The chain links TRBV6-1 to TRBJ2-3, with 14 bases matching TRBD2. The CDR3 is made up of 15 amino acids. Per germline, CDR1 MNHNS and CDR2 SASEGT. The trim removed 5 bases at V and 8 bases at J, leaving 6 bases unmatched. In DNA form, the CDR3 reads TGTGCCAGCAGTAGGGGACTAGCGGGGGAGGGTACGCAGTATTTT. It codes for CASSRGLAGEGTQYF.

Notes on this clone: In the same sample, other DNA sequences code for this CDR3. This chain connects TRBV18 to TRBJ1-5, with 11 bases fitting TRBD1. With 3 bases clipped from V and 5 bases from J, the junction kept 0 bases outside the gene matches. CDR1 and CDR2 (germline): KGHSH, LQKENI. CDR3 length: 14 amino acids. CDR3 sequence (DNA): TGTGCCAGCTCACCGGGACAGGGGGATCAGCCCCAGCATTTT. The encoded protein is CASSPGQGDQPQHF.

The V gene is TRBV30, the J gene TRBJ2-6; D remains unclear. The V gene lost 5 bases and the J gene lost 0 bases, with 8 bases spanning the gap. The CDR3 is 14 amino acids. The V gene's germline CDR1 is GTSNPN and CDR2 SVGIG (reference sequence). Here the CDR3 reads CAWAEDSGANVLTF. CDR3 nucleotides: TGTGCCTGGGCCGAGGACTCTGGGGCCAACGTCCTGACTTTC. The complete variable domain, with remaining parts taken from reference TRBV30 and TRBJ2-6, reads SQTIHQWPATLVQPVGSPLSLECTVEGTSNPNLYWYRQAAGRGLQLLFYSVGIGQISSEVPQNLSASRPQDRQFILSSKKLLLSDSGFYLCAWAEDSGANVLTFGAGSRLTVL.

V and J are TRBV7-2 and TRBJ1-6; TRBD1 aligns across 10 bases. V trimming: 5 bases; J trimming: 8 bases; junction bases outside the gene matches: 6. CDR3 length equals 15 residues. Germline CDR1 is SGHTA and CDR2 is FQGNSA. The CDR3 spells CASSTGQGLHSPLHF. The CDR3 coding sequence is TGTGCCAGCAGCACGGGACAGGGGCTGCATTCACCCCTCCACTTT.

In its sample, this clone was seen once. The chain uses TRBV30 and TRBJ1-5; D is undetermined. Germline V gene sequence: CDR1 GTSNPN, CDR2 SVGIG (reference sequence). This CDR3 is built from 13 residues. V was cut by 1 base and J by 5 bases, with 9 bases left in between. The DNA for the CDR3 is TGTGCCTGGAGTGATCAGATTTATCAGCCCCAGCATTTT. Translating gives CAWSDQIYQPQHF.

V gene TRBV4-3 combines with J gene TRBJ2-2; 8 bases are a match to TRBD1. V was pared by 0 bases and J by 7 bases, with 13 bases of the junction left unmatched. Germline V gene data show CDR1 as LGHNA and CDR2 as YSLEER. There are 18 residues in the CDR3. CDR3: CASSQDPAGGLVIGELFF. CDR3 DNA: TGCGCCAGCAGCCAAGATCCGGCAGGGGGCTTGGTGATCGGGGAGCTGTTTTTT.

This clone was recorded a few times. V gene TRBV19 combines with J gene TRBJ1-5, with a possible D match to TRBD1 (5 bases). This CDR3 has 15 residues. Germline CDR1 is LNHDA and CDR2 is SQIVND (reference sequence). Trimming shortened V by 8 bases and J by 0 bases, and 14 bases separated the two germline ends. The CDR3 protein is CASRDRPYSNQPQHF. DNA for the CDR3: TGTGCCAGTCGAGACAGACCTTATAGCAATCAGCCCCAGCATTTT.

This clone was detected once. The chain has TRBV4-2 and TRBJ2-1, with TRBD2 matching over 10 bases. Trimming took 0 bases from V and 5 from J; bases not matched to a gene: 4. This CDR3 has 16 residues. Per germline, CDR1 LGHNA and CDR2 YNFKEQ. The CDR3 nucleotides read TGTGCCAGCAGCCAAGATTGGCTAGCGGGAGACAATGAGCAGTTCTTC. It yields the protein CASSQDWLAGDNEQFF.

This chain connects TRBV18 to TRBJ1-5; 10 nucleotides align to TRBD1. V shed 4 bases and J 6 bases; nucleotides not matched to a gene: 9. The CDR3 is made up of 16 amino acids. Germline lookup yields CDR1 KGHSH and CDR2 LQKENI. This chain's CDR3 is CASSQSTGGAGQPQHF. Written as DNA, the CDR3 is TGTGCCAGCTCACAATCGACAGGGGGCGCCGGTCAGCCCCAGCATTTT.

The gene calls are TRBV18 and TRBJ1-1; no definite D call. Trimming pared 3 bases from V and 0 bases from J, leaving 5 bases between. The germline V gene encodes CDR1 KGHSH and CDR2 LQKENI. The CDR3 sequence is 13 residues long. The CDR3 DNA reads TGTGCCAGCTCACCGGCCCTGAACACTGAAGCTTTCTTT. Its translation is CASSPALNTEAFF.

V is TRBV28 and J is TRBJ2-3; 10 bases line up with TRBD2. CDR3 length: 16 amino acids. Unmatched junction bases numbered 8, after V lost 5 bases and J lost 3 bases. From germline, CDR1 is MDHEN and CDR2 SYDVKM. The DNA for the CDR3 is TGTGCCAGCAGTGCTCTAGCGGGAGTTTTTACAGATACGCAGTATTTT. Amino acid sequence: CASSALAGVFTDTQYF.

J is TRBJ2-2 and V is TRBV30; D gene ambiguous. CDR1 GTSNPN and CDR2 SVGIG come from the germline V gene (reference sequence). With 0 bases removed from V and 3 bases from J, the gap between germline ends came to 5 bases. The CDR3 covers 13 residues. CDR3 in DNA: TGTGCCTGGAGTGTACGAGACACCGGGGAGCTGTTTTTT. Its translation: CAWSVRDTGELFF.

The rearrangement links TRBV19 to TRBJ1-3; D not resolved. Between the trimmed V and J ends, which lost 3 bases and 0 bases, there was a span of 9 bases. Germline lookup yields CDR1 LNHDA and CDR2 SQIVND (reference sequence). The CDR3 is 15 residues long. CDR3 in amino acids: CASSIISGSGNTIYF. CDR3 DNA sequence: TGTGCCAGTAGTATTATCAGCGGCTCTGGAAACACCATATATTTT.

The chain couples TRBV30 to TRBJ1-2; no firm D call. There are 16 residues in the CDR3. The V end was cut by 2 bases, the J end by 4 bases, with 20 bases between. CDR1 is GTSNPN, CDR2 SVGIG, per germline (reference sequence). The CDR3 coding sequence is TGTGCCTGGAGTAAGGAGGCCGGGGAGTGGATCTATGGCTACACCTTC. Translating gives CAWSKEAGEWIYGYTF.

The chain has TRBV20-1 and TRBJ2-3; no clear D gene. This CDR3 contains 11 residues. Germline-derived CDR1 and CDR2 are DFQATT and SNEGSKA (reference sequence). The CDR3 coding sequence is TGCAGGGCGGATATCACAGATACGCAGTATTTT. It translates to CRADITDTQYF.

The rearrangement links TRBV4-3 to TRBJ2-1; D possibly corresponds to TRBD2 (6 bases). The germline V gene has CDR1 LGHNA and CDR2 YSLEER. The V gene lost 4 bases and the J gene lost 13 bases, with 26 bases spanning the gap. The CDR3 consists of 16 residues. The DNA for the CDR3 is TGCGCCAGCAGCCGAGTAACCGGGACTTTGGGAGAAAAACAGTTCTTC. Translating it yields CASSRVTGTLGEKQFF.

The CDR3 coding sequence is TGTGCCAGCAGCGTAGATCAGGGCCCCTACGAGCAGTACTTC. Translated, it gives CASSVDQGPYEQYF. The chain joins TRBV9 to TRBJ2-7, with D possibly being TRBD1 (5 bases). Between the trimmed V and J ends, which lost 0 bases and 2 bases, there was a span of 9 bases. CDR3 length equals 14 residues. Germline V gene lookup returns CDR1 SGDLS and CDR2 YYNGEE.

There are a few counts of this clone. V gene TRBV28 combines with J gene TRBJ1-1, with a tentative D call TRBD1 (6 bases). Germline lookup yields CDR1 MDHEN and CDR2 SYDVKM. V shed 5 bases and J shed 1 base, with 14 bases lying between them. This CDR3 contains 15 residues. DNA of the CDR3: TGTGCCAGCAGTGGGGCGGACAGAAAGAACACTGAAGCTTTCTTT. Translated: CASSGADRKNTEAFF.

The chain joins TRBV28 to TRBJ2-1; 8 bases match TRBD1. Per the germline V gene, CDR1 is MDHEN and CDR2 is SYDVKM. V lost 3 bases and J lost 4; bases outside the gene matches: 5. The CDR3 covers 15 residues. Here the CDR3 DNA reads TGTGCCAGCAGTTTGAGGGGGACAGGTTACAATGAGCAGTTCTTC. It yields the protein CASSLRGTGYNEQFF.

A few counts support this clone. This rearrangement joins TRBV5-4 to TRBJ2-5; possible D gene TRBD1, 7 bases. Germline assignment: CDR1 SGHNT and CDR2 YYREEE (reference sequence). Trimming pared 4 bases from V and 5 bases from J, leaving 21 bases between. The CDR3 covers 16 residues. Here the CDR3 reads CASSPGTGQVGETQYF. DNA for the CDR3: TGTGCCAGCAGCCCGGGGACTGGACAGGTTGGGGAGACCCAGTACTTC.

CDR3 residues: CASSQERGYEQYF. The CDR3 coding sequence is TGCGCCAGCAGCCAAGAGCGGGGATACGAGCAGTACTTC. V gene TRBV4-1 combines with J gene TRBJ2-7, with D possibly matching TRBD2 (6 bases). The CDR3 has 13 residues. Trimming stripped 0 bases from V and 4 bases from J, with 7 bases between. Germline CDR1 is MGHRA and CDR2 is YSYEKL.